This passage covers 25 T cell receptor beta chains from one sample sequenced in a study of tumor-infiltrating lymphocytes in primary liver carcinoma. The study extracted blood RNA from unsorted whole blood and also extracted germline DNA. TCR beta cDNA came from 400 to 500 ng total RNA, primed with a constant-region primer. The TCR beta library was amplified through three nested multiplex PCR rounds in a modified ARM-PCR procedure. Each of the first two PCR rounds ran roughly 9 cycles with TRBV1-TRBV30 forward and C-beta reverse primers. A single record per CDR3 protein comes from TCRdb applying MiXCR to the multiplex PCR reads. The table has 330,000 or so distinct CDR3 sequences, 65% seen once. What was sequenced was peripheral blood. The origin of the receptors is a man between 35 and 55 years old with primary liver carcinoma and hepatitis B virus infection.

To note about this clonotype: One end of the junction is discordant with germline, which a read error may explain. This sequence joins TRBV29-1 and TRBJ2-3; D unclear. CDR3 length equals 13 residues. Per germline, CDR1 SQVTM and CDR2 ANQGSEA. The CDR3, as DNA: TGCAGCGTTGATGTGCTTAGCACAGATGCGCAGTATTTT. Translating it yields CSVDVLSTDAQYF.

This clonotype occurred many times. The chain employs TRBV6-2 or TRBV6-3 and TRBJ1-4; D gene unclear. The CDR3 covers 15 residues. Germline V gene data show CDR1 as MNHEY and CDR2 as SVGEGT. V was cut by 6 bases and J by 7 bases, with 18 bases left in between. DNA of the CDR3: TGTGCCAGCAGCCAACCAGGAGGGAGTATTGAAAAACTGTTTTTT. Translation: CASSQPGGSIEKLFF.

A note on this clonotype: It may be a read error: a sequence one base away is much more abundant. The V and J genes are TRBV6-1 and TRBJ2-7; D remains unclear. The CDR3 is 14 residues long. Germline CDR1 and CDR2: MNHNS and SASEGT. CDR3 DNA sequence: TGTTCCAGTCATCCAACTGCAAGCTCCTACGAGCAGTACTTC. This encodes CSSHPTASSYEQYF.

Worth noting for this clonotype: Just one base apart from a much larger clone, this may be a read error. V usage is TRBV6-5 and J usage is TRBJ2-7; 10 bases agree with TRBD2. CDR3 length: 15 amino acids. CDR1 MNHEY and CDR2 SVGAGI come from the germline V gene. This CDR3 is CASRSGRDPSYDQYF. The CDR3 nucleotides are TGTGCCAGCAGAAGCGGGAGGGATCCCTCCTACGATCAGTACTTC.

The chain combines TRBV28 with TRBJ2-7; D not certain. The germline CDR1 and CDR2 sequences are MDHEN and SYDVKM. The CDR3 has 12 residues. Between the trimmed V and J ends, which lost 6 bases and 3 bases, there was a span of 9 bases. The CDR3 sequence: CASSDNIYEQYF. CDR3 coding DNA: TGTGCCAGCAGCGACAACATCTACGAGCAGTACTTC.

The chain couples TRBV5-1 to TRBJ1-1; weak D call: TRBD1 (6 bases). V shed 4 bases and J shed 5 bases, with 15 bases lying between them. The CDR3 loop spans 14 amino acids. Germline lookup yields CDR1 SGHRS and CDR2 YFSETQ. The CDR3 bases are TGCGCCAGCAGCAACCCAGGGGAATGGACTGAAGCTTTCTTT. As protein: CASSNPGEWTEAFF.

Note on this clonotype: Lacking the conserved final phenylalanine or tryptophan, this CDR3 likely reflects a read error. CDR3 sequence: CASSLDRLTNNEQYL. Written as DNA, the CDR3 is TGTGCCAGCAGCTTAGATAGACTAACAAACAATGAGCAGTACCTC. The J gene is TRBJ2-7, the V gene TRBV11-2; D may be TRBD2 (5 bases). Germline V gene sequence: CDR1 SGHAT, CDR2 FQNNGV. V gave up 0 bases and J gave up 7 bases, with 16 bases separating them. The CDR3 has 15 amino acids.

In regard to this clonotype: A much larger clone sits a single nucleotide away, making a read error possible. This sequence joins TRBV12-3 or TRBV12-4 and TRBJ2-1; D possibly corresponds to TRBD2 (5 bases). Trimming left V 6 bases short and J 8 bases short, with 11 bases between. The CDR3 has 12 amino acids. CDR3 DNA: TGTGCCAGCAGATTTGCCGGGGATGAGCAGTTCTTC. The encoded protein is CASRFAGDEQFF.

The genes are TRBV6-5 and TRBJ2-7, with 7 bases matching TRBD1. The germline V gene encodes CDR1 MNHEY and CDR2 SVGAGI. This CDR3 is 14 amino acids long. V shed 5 bases and J 6 bases; nucleotides not matched to a gene: 10. In nucleotides, the CDR3 is TGTGCCAGCAGTCGGACAGGCTATAGCTGCGAGCAGTACTTC. Protein: CASSRTGYSCEQYF.

The CDR3 nucleotides are TGTGCCAGCAGTCTTAGGACAGGGTCTGGGGCCAACGTCCTGACTTTC. This gives the protein CASSLRTGSGANVLTF. This sequence joins TRBV6-6 and TRBJ2-6, with 8 bases aligning to TRBD1. CDR1 is MNHNY and CDR2 is SVGAGI in the germline V gene (reference sequence). This CDR3 is built from 16 residues. J was trimmed by 1 base and V by 5 bases; bases with no gene match: 4.

The chain has TRBV11-1 and TRBJ2-7; the D gene is possibly TRBD1 (5 bases). V lost 5 bases to trimming and J lost 0 bases, with 29 bases between them. There are 20 residues in the CDR3. From germline, CDR1 is SGHAT and CDR2 FQDESV (reference sequence). This chain's CDR3 is CASSPLLGTGNEKSSYEQYF. CDR3 in DNA: TGTGCCAGCAGCCCCCTCTTGGGAACAGGAAACGAAAAGAGCTCCTACGAGCAGTACTTC.

Concerning this clonotype itself: The CDR3 carries no conserved terminal phenylalanine or tryptophan, so it likely arises from a read error. The chain is built from TRBV11-2 and TRBJ2-5; D gene uncertain. The CDR3 consists of 13 residues. In germline, CDR1 is SGHAT, CDR2 FQNNGV. The CDR3 region is CVSSFRPQETQYI. The CDR3 DNA is TGTGTCAGCAGCTTTCGGCCCCAAGAGACCCAGTACATC.

With respect to this clonotype: The junction and the germline gene differ at one end; a read error may be behind it. J is TRBJ2-5 and V is TRBV12-3 or TRBV12-4, with a possible D match to TRBD1 (6 bases). CDR3 size: 14 residues. CDR3 in amino acids: CASSKYRDQEIQYF. The CDR3 DNA reads as TGTGCCAGTAGCAAATACAGGGACCAAGAGATCCAGTACTTC.

Concerning this clonotype: This is likely a read error, given that the CDR3 carries no conserved phenylalanine or tryptophan at its end. This chain uses TRBV11-2 with TRBJ1-2; D gene ambiguous. Germline loops: CDR1 SGHAT, CDR2 FQNNGV. CDR3 length equals 18 residues. The ends were cut back, 5 bases at V and 8 bases at J, with 30 bases in the middle. CDR3 DNA sequence: TGTGCCAGCAGCCCACTCTCCCGAGAAGCCGGGTCCCCTCAGGGCTACACCCTC. Protein sequence: CASSPLSREAGSPQGYTL.

The table lists this clonotype with a count of one. Germline is not matched at one junction end, which may reflect a read error. V is TRBV29-1 and J is TRBJ2-3, with 8 bases identical to TRBD1. The CDR3 is made up of 13 amino acids. Germline-derived CDR1 and CDR2 are SQVTM and ANQGSEA. CDR3 region: CSATGGNADTQYF. The CDR3 DNA sequence: TGTAGCGCTACAGGGGGTAACGCAGATACGCAGTATTTT.

V and J are TRBV28 and TRBJ2-2; D may be TRBD1 (5 bases). V was cut by 1 base and J by 1 base, with 7 bases left in between. This CDR3 spans 15 amino acids. Per the germline V gene, CDR1 is MDHEN and CDR2 is SYDVKM. The CDR3 here is CASSLSDRNTGELFF. DNA for the CDR3: TGTGCCAGCAGTTTATCTGACAGGAACACCGGGGAGCTGTTTTTT.

Comment on this clonotype: Germline and junction disagree at one end, which may indicate a read error. The chain employs TRBV11-1 and TRBJ2-1, with 8 nucleotides matching TRBD2. CDR1 is SGHAT, CDR2 FQDESV, per germline (reference sequence). This CDR3 spans 17 amino acids. CDR3 loop: CASILELVAGLYNEQFF. In DNA form, the CDR3 reads TGTGCCAGCATCTTAGAGTTGGTAGCGGGGCTCTACAATGAGCAGTTCTTC.

On this clonotype: A read error may account for a junction end that differs from germline. The chain carries TRBV29-1 and TRBJ2-5, with D maybe TRBD2 (5 bases). Germline V gene data show CDR1 as SQVTM and CDR2 as ANQGSEA. The CDR3 extends over 11 amino acids. CDR3 DNA: TGCAGCGTAACCCAAGCGGAGACCCAATACTTC. The encoded protein is CSVTQAETQYF.

About this clonotype itself: This CDR3 is missing its conserved last phenylalanine or tryptophan, likely due to a read error. CDR3 in DNA: TGTGCCAGCAGCATGACAGACGGGTTAGGGCAGTTCCTC. Translated: CASSMTDGLGQFL. J is TRBJ2-1 and V is TRBV11-2, with a weak D call TRBD1 (5 bases). The length of the CDR3 is 13 residues. V lost 5 bases and J lost 12, with 17 bases in between. Germline assignment: CDR1 SGHAT and CDR2 FQNNGV.

As regards this clonotype: At one end, the junction sequence differs from germline, possibly due to a read error. The chain uses TRBV5-1 and TRBJ2-1; 16 nucleotides agree with TRBD2. This CDR3 region has 20 residues. Germline CDR1 and CDR2: SGHRS and YFSETQ. CDR3 sequence (DNA): TGCGCCAGCAGCCTCACCGGGACTAGCGGGAGGGCTGTTAGTTACAATAAGCAGTTCTTC. It encodes CASSLTGTSGRAVSYNKQFF.

This clonotype was found many times. This chain joins TRBV5-5 and TRBJ2-2; 8 bases match TRBD1. The CDR3 loop spans 17 amino acids. CDR1 is SGHKS and CDR2 is YYEKEE in the germline V gene (reference sequence). J gave up 4 bases and V 0 bases, and 8 bases lay outside the gene matches. CDR3 loop: CASSLVPQGVVTGELFF. The CDR3 nucleotides are TGTGCCAGCAGCTTGGTACCACAGGGGGTCGTCACCGGGGAGCTGTTTTTT.

In its sample, this clonotype was seen a few times. The V gene is TRBV5-6, the J gene TRBJ2-7; weak D call: TRBD2 (6 bases). Trimming left V 2 bases short and J 7 bases short, with 10 bases between. Germline lookup yields CDR1 SGHDT and CDR2 YYEEEE. The CDR3 spans 12 residues. In nucleotides, the CDR3 is TGTGCCAGCAGCTTAGGGCTAGCGGAGCAGTACTTC. This gives the protein CASSLGLAEQYF.

This clonotype was counted many times. The chain employs TRBV6-1 and TRBJ2-5; 8 bases are shared with TRBD2. Germline V gives CDR1 MNHNS, CDR2 SASEGT. The CDR3 runs to 17 residues. The ends lost 4 bases at V and 3 bases at J; junction bases unmatched: 13. The CDR3 protein is CASSAAGGMSSEETQYF. In DNA, the CDR3 is TGTGCCAGCAGTGCCGCGGGAGGTATGTCCTCCGAAGAGACCCAGTACTTC.

Of note for this clonotype: A much larger clone sits a single nucleotide away, making a read error possible. The rearrangement uses TRBV4-3 and TRBJ2-1; D is unclear. CDR3 length: 13 amino acids. CDR1 is LGHNA, CDR2 YSLEER, per germline. This chain's CDR3 is CASGPGGYNGQFF. As DNA, the CDR3 is TGCGCCAGCGGTCCCGGTGGTTACAATGGGCAGTTCTTC.

A single count supports this clonotype. The chain uses TRBV11-2 and TRBJ2-7; D unresolved. With 7 bases removed from V and 0 bases from J, the gap between germline ends came to 13 bases. The germline CDR1 and CDR2 sequences are SGHAT and FQNNGV. This CDR3 is built from 14 residues. The CDR3 loop reads CASNQDHSSYEQYF. As DNA, the CDR3 is TGTGCCAGCAACCAGGACCATAGCTCCTACGAGCAGTACTTC.